This T cell receptor (beta chain) emerged from a study of T cell repertoires in cytomegalovirus infection. Background on the study: CMV epitopes used comprised recently identified HLA-C-restricted ones and well-studied HLA-B-restricted ones. CMV infection together with matching HLA type was indicated by public TCR beta signatures. Regarding the study as a whole: Cumulative public TCR beta family frequency identified carriers of CMV plus the relevant HLA. What dominated the ex vivo response were HLA-C-restricted CMV-specific TCR beta clonotypes.

TCRdb independently ran MiXCR on the reads; one entry per CDR3 protein. The table lists a few hundred thousand distinct CDR3 sequences, roughly 21% of them singletons. In regard to this clonotype: The antigen is not known.

This CDR3 spans 16 amino acids. Unmatched junction bases numbered 4, after V lost 3 bases and J lost 7 bases. The germline V gene has CDR1 WSHSY and CDR2 SAAADI. J is TRBJ2-2 and V is TRBV10-2, with 14 bases matching TRBD2. The sample here was cultured PBMCs, taken from culture after CMV antigen stimulation. This TCR derives from a human donor in good health (CMV status not recorded). Some clones in this sample may be carry-over from other donors' samples. CDR3 DNA: TGCGCCAGCAGTGACGGACTAGCGGGAGGTCACGGGGAGCTGTTTTTT. Translating gives CASSDGLAGGHGELFF.